A selection of T cell receptor beta chains follows, all from one sample in a study of blood T cell repertoires in COVID-19. Only in-frame clones appear in the TCRdb table, and some are missing; sequencing was by immunoSEQ multiplex PCR. The sample holds approximately 170,000 clones, more than 75% seen once. Sequenced input: peripheral blood. The receptors shown here come from a man aged 60 to 75 with active or convalescent COVID-19. CDR3s include the opening cysteine and the closing phenylalanine or tryptophan. D genes are given only for firm matches. Rows give clone size only sometimes, using once, few, many, or a class for an expanded clone.

j_gene,v_gene,abundance,d_gene,CDR3nt,CDR3aa
TRBJ2-1,TRBV28,NA,NA,TGTGCCAGCAGTTTGCCCAGGGGCTATGAGCAGTTCTTC,CASSLPRGYEQFF
TRBJ2-7,TRBV5-8,NA,NA,TGTGCCAGCAGCTTGACTCTTTACGAGCAGTACTTC,CASSLTLYEQYF
TRBJ1-5,TRBV5-4,once,TRBD1,TGTGCCAGCAGCCCGGACAGGGGACGCAATCAGCCCCAGCATTTT,CASSPDRGRNQPQHF
TRBJ1-2,TRBV6-5,NA,TRBD1,TGTGCCAGCAGTTACTCCCAGACAGGGGGGTACTATGGCTACACCTTC,CASSYSQTGGYYGYTF
TRBJ2-3,TRBV3-1/TRBV3-2,NA,NA,TGTGCCAGCAGCCAAGTTGGGGCGGACCGCACAGATACGCAGTATTTT,CASSQVGADRTDTQYF
TRBJ2-5,TRBV19,NA,TRBD2,TGTGCCAGTAGTCTCGGGACTAGCGGGAATGTTGAGACCCAGTACTTC,CASSLGTSGNVETQYF
TRBJ2-3,TRBV19,NA,NA,TGTGCCAGTAGTATAGGAGGACGAGGGGTTCGGGGGGATACGCAGTATTTT,CASSIGGRGVRGDTQYF
TRBJ2-3,TRBV4-1,NA,TRBD2,TGCGCCAGCAGCCAAGGGGGACTAGCGGGACGGACAGATACGCAGTATTTT,CASSQGGLAGRTDTQYF
TRBJ2-1,TRBV5-1,NA,TRBD1,TGCGCCAGCAGCTTGGCCTGGCAGGGGGCAGGGAGTGAGCAGTTCTTC,CASSLAWQGAGSEQFF
TRBJ2-7,TRBV4-1,few,TRBD2,TGCGCCAGCAGTCCAACTAGCGGGGTTTCCTACGAGCAGTACTTC,CASSPTSGVSYEQYF
TRBJ2-2,TRBV10-1,NA,NA,TGCGCCAGCAGAAACAGGGACACCGGGGAGCTGTTTTTT,CASRNRDTGELFF
TRBJ1-6,TRBV3-1/TRBV3-2,few,TRBD1,TGTGCCAGCAGCCAGTACAGGGGTGTAGACTCACCCCTCCACTTT,CASSQYRGVDSPLHF
TRBJ2-2,TRBV29-1,NA,TRBD1,TGCAGCGTGGACAGGGGCACCGGGGAGCTGTTTTTT,CSVDRGTGELFF
TRBJ2-1,TRBV5-4,NA,NA,TGTGCCAGCAGCCTGAAGGGAGCCCGGGGCTACAATGAGCAGTTCTTC,CASSLKGARGYNEQFF
TRBJ1-1,TRBV6-5,NA,NA,TGTGCCAGCAGCCCCAGGAACATACGGTGGGCTTTCTTT,CASSPRNIRWAFF
TRBJ2-5,TRBV19,NA,NA,TGTGCCAGTAGTATCCAAAGGTCCGGGGGAATCCGAGAGACCCAGTACTTC,CASSIQRSGGIRETQYF
TRBJ1-1,TRBV12-3/TRBV12-4,NA,NA,TGTGCCAGCAGTTTATCAGGAAACACTGAAGCTTTCTTT,CASSLSGNTEAFF
TRBJ1-1,TRBV29-1,once,TRBD1,TGCAGCGTCGCCGGGACAGGGTTCACTGAAGCTTTCTTT,CSVAGTGFTEAFF
TRBJ1-1,TRBV13,NA,NA,TGTGCCAGCAGCTCGGCGGGTGTTGCTTTCTTT,CASSSAGVAFF
TRBJ1-6,TRBV5-6,once,TRBD1,TGTGCCAGCAGCTCAACCGCGGACAGGGGTAATTCACCCCTCCACTTT,CASSSTADRGNSPLHF
TRBJ1-4,TRBV18,NA,TRBD1,TGTGCCAGCTCACCTAACAGACAGGGGTTTAATGAAAAACTGTTTTTT,CASSPNRQGFNEKLFF
TRBJ1-3,TRBV2,NA,NA,TGTGCCAGCGGAGAGGGGGTTGGAAACACCATATATTTT,CASGEGVGNTIYF
TRBJ2-1,TRBV7-8,NA,NA,TGTGCCAGCAGCTCCGGTTCAGGGGCTAGCAGTTACAATGAGCAGTTCTTC,CASSSGSGASSYNEQFF
TRBJ2-6,TRBV10-1,NA,TRBD1,TGCGCCAGCAGTGAAGGTCAGGGGGCTGGGGCCAACGTCCTGACTTTC,CASSEGQGAGANVLTF
TRBJ2-5,TRBV7-6,NA,TRBD2,TGTGCCAGCAGCTTATCATCCGGGACTAGTTCTGAGACCCAGTACTTC,CASSLSSGTSSETQYF
TRBJ2-5,TRBV15,NA,NA,TGTGCCACCAGCAGAGCGGGACTCTCAGAGACCCAGTACTTC,CATSRAGLSETQYF
TRBJ1-2,TRBV5-1,NA,TRBD1,TGCGCCAGCAGCTTGATTCCGACAGGGATAAACTATGGCTACACCTTC,CASSLIPTGINYGYTF
TRBJ1-2,TRBV6-5,NA,TRBD1,TGTGCCAGCAGTTACGCCCGGGACAGGGGGCCTGTTGGCTACACCTTC,CASSYARDRGPVGYTF
TRBJ2-2,TRBV11-2,once,NA,TGTGCCAGCAGCTCAACAAAACTAGCTTGGGGGACCGGGGAGCTGTTTTTT,CASSSTKLAWGTGELFF
TRBJ2-3,TRBV24-1,NA,TRBD2,TGTGCCACCAGTGATTCGCGGGAGAGCACAGATACGCAGTATTTT,CATSDSRESTDTQYF
TRBJ1-6,TRBV4-1,NA,NA,TGCGCCAGCAGCCAAAGCTGGGAGACAAGCTCCTATAATTCACCCCTCCACTTT,CASSQSWETSSYNSPLHF
TRBJ1-1,TRBV10-3,NA,NA,TGTGCCATAGGGAAAGGGCCTAGCATGAACACTGAAGCTTTCTTT,CAIGKGPSMNTEAFF
TRBJ2-3,TRBV27,NA,NA,TGTGCCAGCAGTCCCAGGGCCGGGACTAGCACAGATACGCAGTATTTT,CASSPRAGTSTDTQYF
TRBJ1-2,TRBV6-5,NA,TRBD1,TGTGCCAGCATTCCGGACAGGGTGGGAGGCTACACCTTC,CASIPDRVGGYTF
TRBJ2-5,TRBV6-5,once,TRBD1,TGTGCCAGCAGTTACGGTTTCGGGACAGGCCAAGAGACCCAGTACTTC,CASSYGFGTGQETQYF
TRBJ2-7,TRBV6-5,NA,TRBD1,TGTGCCAGCAGAGACTACAGGGGACCCTACGAGCAGTACTTC,CASRDYRGPYEQYF
TRBJ2-7,TRBV30,NA,TRBD2,TGTGCCTGGAGTGTAGGCGGGAGCTCCTACGAGCAGTACTTC,CAWSVGGSSYEQYF
TRBJ1-5,TRBV6-5,NA,NA,TGTGCCAGCAGTTACTCGTCAGGTAGCAATCAGCCCCAGCATTTT,CASSYSSGSNQPQHF
TRBJ2-7,TRBV19,NA,TRBD1,TGTGCCAGTAGTCCAGGACAGGGACGGTACGAGCAGTACTTC,CASSPGQGRYEQYF
TRBJ1-6,TRBV30,few,TRBD1,TGTGCCTGGAGGTCCGGGACAGGGTACTCACCCCTCCACTTT,CAWRSGTGYSPLHF
TRBJ2-1,TRBV5-1,NA,NA,TGCGCCAGCAGCTTGCCAAGCGATGAGCAGTTCTTC,CASSLPSDEQFF
TRBJ1-1,TRBV19,NA,NA,TGTGCCAGTAGTACAGGGGTTAACACTGAAGCTTTCTTT,CASSTGVNTEAFF
TRBJ2-7,TRBV10-3,NA,TRBD1,TGTGCCATCAGTCTCCGGCCGGGACAGGGATCCTACGAGCAGTACTTC,CAISLRPGQGSYEQYF
TRBJ1-2,TRBV14,NA,NA,TGTGCCAGCAGCCCCAACGTCCTCGGGGGCTACACCTTC,CASSPNVLGGYTF
TRBJ1-2,TRBV2,NA,TRBD1,TGTGCCAGCAGTGAAACAGGGGCTAACTATGGCTACACCTTC,CASSETGANYGYTF
TRBJ2-1,TRBV12-3/TRBV12-4,NA,NA,TGTGCCAGCAGTCCCACAGGACAGAATGAGCAGTTCTTC,CASSPTGQNEQFF
TRBJ1-2,TRBV28,few,NA,TGTGCCAGCAGTTTTATGGGGGGGGACTATGGCTACACCTTC,CASSFMGGDYGYTF
TRBJ1-1,TRBV19,NA,TRBD1,TGTGCCAGTAGTAAACACCAGCGACCGGGACAGGGGAGGGAGGAAGCTTTCTTT,CASSKHQRPGQGREEAFF
TRBJ1-1,TRBV27,NA,TRBD1,TGTGCCAGCAGTGAACCAAGACAGGGGATGAACACTGAAGCTTTCTTT,CASSEPRQGMNTEAFF
TRBJ1-5,TRBV6-5,NA,TRBD1,TGTGCCAGCAGTACCAGACAGGGGAACAATCAGCCCCAGCATTTT,CASSTRQGNNQPQHF
TRBJ1-1,TRBV24-1,NA,NA,TGTGCCACCAGTGCGGCGGAGAACACTGAAGCTTTCTTT,CATSAAENTEAFF
TRBJ1-4,TRBV10-2,NA,NA,TGCGCCAGCAGGCCCGGGGGGGAAAAACTGTTTTTT,CASRPGGEKLFF
TRBJ1-1,TRBV6-5,NA,TRBD1,TGTGCCAGCAGGGACAGGGGGGCTGAAGCTTTCTTT,CASRDRGAEAFF